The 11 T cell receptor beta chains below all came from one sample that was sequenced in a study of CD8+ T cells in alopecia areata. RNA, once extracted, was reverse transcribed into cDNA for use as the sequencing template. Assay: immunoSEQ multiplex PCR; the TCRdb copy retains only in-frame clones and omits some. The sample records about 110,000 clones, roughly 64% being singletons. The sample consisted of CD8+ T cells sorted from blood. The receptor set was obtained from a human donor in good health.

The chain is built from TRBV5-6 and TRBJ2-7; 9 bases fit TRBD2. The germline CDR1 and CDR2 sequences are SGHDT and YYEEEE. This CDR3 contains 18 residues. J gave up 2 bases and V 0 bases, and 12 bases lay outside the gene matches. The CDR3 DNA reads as TGTGCCAGCAGCTTGGACTTACCAGGGCTAGCGGGACCCTACGAGCAGTACTTC. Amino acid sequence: CASSLDLPGLAGPYEQYF.

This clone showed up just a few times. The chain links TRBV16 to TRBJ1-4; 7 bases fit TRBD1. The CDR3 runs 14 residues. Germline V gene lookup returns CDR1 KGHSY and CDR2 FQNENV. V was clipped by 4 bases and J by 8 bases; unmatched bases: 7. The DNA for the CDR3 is TGTGCCAGCAGCCTGACAGGGTGGCAGGAAAAACTGTTTTTT. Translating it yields CASSLTGWQEKLFF. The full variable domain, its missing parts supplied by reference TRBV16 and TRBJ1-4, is GEEVAQTPKHLVRGEGQKAKLYCAPIKGHSYVFWYQQVLKNEFKFLISFQNENVFDETGMPKERFSAKCLPNSPCSLEIQATKLEDSAVYFCASSLTGWQEKLFFGSGTQLSVL.

This chain's CDR3 is CATSEDRASGNTIYF. The DNA of the CDR3 is TGTGCCACCAGCGAGGACAGGGCAAGTGGAAACACCATATATTTT. The rearrangement joins TRBV15 to TRBJ1-3; 8 bases line up with TRBD1. CDR1 and CDR2 from the germline V gene are LNHNV and YYDKDF (reference sequence). The J segment lost 3 bases and the V segment lost 5 bases, leaving 6 bases of the junction unmatched. This CDR3 has 15 residues.

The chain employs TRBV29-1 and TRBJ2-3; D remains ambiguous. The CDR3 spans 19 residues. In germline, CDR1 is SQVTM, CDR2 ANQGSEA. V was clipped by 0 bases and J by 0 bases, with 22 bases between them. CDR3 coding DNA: TGCAGCGTTGAAGATCCGCACACATATCAAGGCCCTAGCACAGATACGCAGTATTTT. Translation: CSVEDPHTYQGPSTDTQYF.

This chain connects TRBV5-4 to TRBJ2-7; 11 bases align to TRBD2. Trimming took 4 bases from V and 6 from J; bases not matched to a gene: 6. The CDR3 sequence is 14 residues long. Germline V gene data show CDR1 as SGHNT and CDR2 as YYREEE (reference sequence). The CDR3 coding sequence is TGTGCCAGCAGCAGTAGCGGGGGGGCGATCGAGCAGTACTTC. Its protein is CASSSSGGAIEQYF. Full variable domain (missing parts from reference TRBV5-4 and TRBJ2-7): ETGVTQSPTHLIKTRGQQVTLRCSSQSGHNTVSWYQQALGQGPQFIFQYYREEENGRGNFPPRFSGLQFPNYSSELNVNALELDDSALYLCASSSSGGAIEQYFGPGTRLTVT.

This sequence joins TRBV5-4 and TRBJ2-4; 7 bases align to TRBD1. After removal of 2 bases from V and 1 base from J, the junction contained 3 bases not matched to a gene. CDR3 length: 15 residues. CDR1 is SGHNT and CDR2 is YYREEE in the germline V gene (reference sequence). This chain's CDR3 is CASSLQGMAKNIQYF. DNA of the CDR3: TGTGCCAGCAGCTTACAGGGGATGGCCAAAAACATTCAGTACTTC. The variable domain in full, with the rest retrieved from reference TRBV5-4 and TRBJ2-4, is ETGVTQSPTHLIKTRGQQVTLRCSSQSGHNTVSWYQQALGQGPQFIFQYYREEENGRGNFPPRFSGLQFPNYSSELNVNALELDDSALYLCASSLQGMAKNIQYFGAGTRLSVL.

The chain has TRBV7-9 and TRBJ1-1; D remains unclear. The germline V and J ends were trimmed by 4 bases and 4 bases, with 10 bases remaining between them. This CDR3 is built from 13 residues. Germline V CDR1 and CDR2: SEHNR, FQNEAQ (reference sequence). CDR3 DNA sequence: TGTGCCAGCAGCTCAGCAGGTGTCACTGAAGCTTTCTTT. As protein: CASSSAGVTEAFF.

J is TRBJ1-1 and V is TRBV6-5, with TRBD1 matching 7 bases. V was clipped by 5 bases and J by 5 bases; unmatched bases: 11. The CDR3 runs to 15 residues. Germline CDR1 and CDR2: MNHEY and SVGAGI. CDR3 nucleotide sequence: TGTGCCAGCAGTCTAACTTCAGGGGGACGAACTGAAGCTTTCTTT. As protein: CASSLTSGGRTEAFF.

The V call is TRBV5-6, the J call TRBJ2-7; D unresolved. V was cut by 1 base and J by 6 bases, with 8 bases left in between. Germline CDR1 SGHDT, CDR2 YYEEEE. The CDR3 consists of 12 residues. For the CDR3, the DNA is TGTGCCAGCAGCTTGATTGAGCTCGAGCAGTACTTC. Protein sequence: CASSLIELEQYF.

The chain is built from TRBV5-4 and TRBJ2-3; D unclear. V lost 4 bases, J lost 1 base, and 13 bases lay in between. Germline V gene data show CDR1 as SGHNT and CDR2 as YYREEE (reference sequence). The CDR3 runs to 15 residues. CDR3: CASSPDPSGTDTQYF. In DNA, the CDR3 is TGTGCCAGCAGCCCCGACCCCTCGGGCACAGATACGCAGTATTTT.

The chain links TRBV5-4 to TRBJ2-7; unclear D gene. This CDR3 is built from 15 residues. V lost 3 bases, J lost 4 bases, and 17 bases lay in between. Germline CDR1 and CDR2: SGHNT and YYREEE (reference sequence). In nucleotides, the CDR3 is TGTGCCAGCAGCTCGCGAGGCGGAAACAAGTACGAGCAGTACTTC. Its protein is CASSSRGGNKYEQYF.